This T cell receptor beta chain was obtained from a study of T cells of healthy individuals. Trimming pared 4 bases from V and 6 bases from J, leaving 10 bases between. The CDR3 spans 13 residues. CDR1 and CDR2 from the germline V gene are MGHDK and SYGVNS. This clonotype occurred a few times. TCRdb reprocessed the 5' RACE reads with MiXCR, giving one entry per CDR3 protein. The data show 95,000 to 100,000 distinct CDR3 sequences, with approximately 15% seen just once and under 7.5% held by the top ten. V is TRBV25-1 and J is TRBJ2-1, with a weak D call TRBD2 (5 bases). The receptor was derived from a human donor in good health. The CDR3 DNA is TGTGCCAGCAGTGCCGGGAATCTCAATGAGCAGTTCTTC. This encodes CASSAGNLNEQFF.